Presented here are 29 T cell receptor beta chains from one specimen sequenced in a study of T cell clones after liver transplantation. The method was immunoSEQ multiplex PCR; TCRdb's version includes in-frame clones alone and lacks a portion of them. The sample shows around 110,000 clones, 90% of them seen only once. The sequencing here drew on CD4+ T cells from blood, taken 12 months after liver transplant. The receptors stem from a human patient who received a liver transplant. Part of the T cells may come from the graft donor.

The chain combines TRBV9 with TRBJ2-1; TRBD2 might be the D (6 bases). The CDR3 is made up of 14 amino acids. Germline-derived CDR1 and CDR2 are SGDLS and YYNGEE. Trimming cost V 5 bases and J 4 bases, with 13 bases left between them. The CDR3 nucleotides are TGTGCCAGCAGTACGAGGGAGGCGTACAATGAGCAGTTCTTC. Translating it yields CASSTREAYNEQFF. The complete variable domain, with remaining parts taken from reference TRBV9 and TRBJ2-1, reads DSGVTQTPKHLITATGQRVTLRCSPRSGDLSVYWYQQSLDQGLQFLIQYYNGEERAKGNILERFSAQQFPDLHSELNLSSLELGDSALYFCASSTREAYNEQFFGPGTRLTVL.

The chain couples TRBV5-5 to TRBJ2-1, with D perhaps TRBD2 (6 bases). Germline V gene sequence: CDR1 SGHKS, CDR2 YYEKEE (reference sequence). V lost 4 bases to trimming and J lost 9 bases, with 11 bases between them. The length of the CDR3 is 12 residues. CDR3 DNA: TGTGCCAGCAGCCGTATCGGGAGTGAGCAGTTCTTC. It specifies CASSRIGSEQFF.

This chain connects TRBV4-2 to TRBJ2-1; 7 nucleotides align to TRBD2. CDR3 length: 18 residues. CDR1 and CDR2 (germline): LGHNA, YNFKEQ. V shed 1 base and J 0 bases; nucleotides not matched to a gene: 9. The DNA of the CDR3 is TGTGCCAGCAGCCAAGCTCACCGTGGCGGGAGCTCCTACAATGAGCAGTTCTTC. Translating gives CASSQAHRGGSSYNEQFF.

This chain connects TRBV5-1 to TRBJ2-2; 8 bases map to TRBD2. In germline, CDR1 is SGHRS, CDR2 YFSETQ. J was trimmed by 1 base and V by 0 bases; bases with no gene match: 2. The CDR3 has 16 residues. The CDR3 is CASSLGGLVNTGELFF. The CDR3 DNA is TGCGCCAGCAGCTTGGGGGGACTAGTGAACACCGGGGAGCTGTTTTTT.

The chain recombines TRBV5-1 with TRBJ1-2; D gene unclear. Trimming shortened V by 3 bases and J by 7 bases, and 7 bases separated the two germline ends. Germline V CDR1 and CDR2: SGHRS, YFSETQ. The CDR3 consists of 11 residues. CDR3 residues: CASSSSSGYTF. The CDR3 nucleotides read TGCGCCAGCAGCTCCTCTTCTGGCTACACCTTC.

V gene TRBV6-5 combines with J gene TRBJ2-3; D might be TRBD1 or TRBD2, each matching 5 bases. The germline V gene has CDR1 MNHEY and CDR2 SVGAGI. Trimming pared 6 bases from V and 2 bases from J, leaving 15 bases between. CDR3 size: 15 residues. The CDR3 bases are TGTGCCAGCAGGCAGGGACCGATTTACACAGATACGCAGTATTTT. Protein product: CASRQGPIYTDTQYF.

The chain uses TRBV7-2 and TRBJ1-2; 10 bases line up with TRBD1. CDR1 is SGHTA, CDR2 FQGNSA, per germline. The ends lost 1 base at V and 7 bases at J; junction bases unmatched: 3. The CDR3 is 14 amino acids. This CDR3 is CASSLDGTGVGYTF. The CDR3 bases are TGTGCCAGCAGCTTAGACGGGACAGGGGTTGGCTACACCTTC.

This clone has only one observation. This chain joins TRBV7-3 and TRBJ2-2; tentatively, D is TRBD1 or TRBD2 (5 bases each). Trimming removed 5 bases from V and 4 bases from J, with 11 bases in between. CDR1 and CDR2 (germline): SGHTA, FQGTGA. This CDR3 has 14 residues. This CDR3 is CASSPTRGTGELFF. DNA for the CDR3: TGTGCCAGCAGCCCAACTAGGGGCACCGGGGAGCTGTTTTTT. Looking up the rest from reference TRBV7-3 and TRBJ2-2 gives the full variable domain: GAGVSQTPSNKVTEKGKYVELRCDPISGHTALYWYRQSLGQGPEFLIYFQGTGAADDSGLPNDRFFAVRPEGSVSTLKIQRTERGDSAVYLCASSPTRGTGELFFGEGSRLTVL.

The chain has TRBV7-2 and TRBJ1-1; possibly TRBD1 for D (5 bases). The CDR3 runs to 16 residues. The germline V gene encodes CDR1 SGHTA and CDR2 FQGNSA. With 2 bases removed from V and 6 bases from J, the gap between germline ends came to 19 bases. CDR3 sequence (DNA): TGTGCCAGCAGCTTAATGAATCGGGACTTCCTCCCTGAAGCTTTCTTT. Protein: CASSLMNRDFLPEAFF.

This clone was observed a single time. The gene calls are TRBV2 and TRBJ1-4, with D maybe TRBD1 (6 bases). Trimming stripped 1 base from V and 5 bases from J, with 11 bases between. This CDR3 spans 15 amino acids. Germline CDR1 SNHLY, CDR2 FYNNEI. Here the CDR3 reads CASSEVRTANEKLFF. In nucleotides, the CDR3 is TGTGCCAGCAGTGAAGTTAGGACAGCAAATGAAAAACTGTTTTTT.

This sequence joins TRBV7-2 and TRBJ2-7, with D maybe TRBD1 (6 bases). Trimming pared 5 bases from V and 5 bases from J, leaving 19 bases between. This CDR3 has 15 amino acids. The germline CDR1 and CDR2 sequences are SGHTA and FQGNSA. The CDR3 DNA is TGTGCCAGCAGCCCGCCTTGGACAGCCCTGGACGAGCAGTACTTC. It translates to CASSPPWTALDEQYF.

This clone was picked up one time. CDR3 amino acids: CASSLGGEKLFF. The CDR3 nucleotides are TGTGCCAGCAGCTTAGGAGGTGAAAAACTGTTTTTT. J is TRBJ1-4 and V is TRBV7-2; D not resolved. The germline CDR1 and CDR2 sequences are SGHTA and FQGNSA. Trimming removed 1 base at V and 7 bases at J, with 4 bases between. The CDR3 runs 12 residues.

The V gene is TRBV18, the J gene TRBJ2-7; D might be TRBD1 (5 bases). Germline loops: CDR1 KGHSH, CDR2 LQKENI. Trimming took 4 bases from V and 6 from J, leaving 10 bases between them. This CDR3 is built from 12 residues. The CDR3 is CASSLTGAEQYF. The DNA for the CDR3 is TGTGCCAGCTCACTCACAGGAGCCGAGCAGTACTTC.

The chain combines TRBV10-3 with TRBJ2-2; 10 nucleotides line up with TRBD2. The CDR3 is 14 residues long. Unmatched junction bases numbered 5, after V lost 10 bases and J lost 3 bases. Germline lookup yields CDR1 ENHRY and CDR2 SYGVKD. The CDR3 DNA is TGTGCCACCACCGGGACTAGCGACACCGGGGAGCTGTTTTTT. This gives the protein CATTGTSDTGELFF.

The chain combines TRBV9 with TRBJ2-1; 9 bases are a match to TRBD2. Germline-derived CDR1 and CDR2 are SGDLS and YYNGEE. The CDR3 runs to 16 residues. V gave up 3 bases and J gave up 8 bases; unmatched junction bases: 12. CDR3 bases: TGTGCCAGCAGCGGACCCCTTAGCGGGAGTTACGATGAGCAGTTCTTC. Its translation: CASSGPLSGSYDEQFF.

CDR3: CASLGTGGQPQHF. CDR3 bases: TGTGCCAGCCTCGGGACAGGGGGCCAGCCCCAGCATTTT. J is TRBJ1-5 and V is TRBV6-1; 12 bases are shared with TRBD1. This CDR3 comprises 13 residues. J gave up 7 bases and V 8 bases, and 3 bases lay outside the gene matches. From germline, CDR1 is MNHNS and CDR2 SASEGT.

This chain uses TRBV19 with TRBJ2-1, with 12 bases matching TRBD2. The V segment lost 1 base and the J segment 4 bases; nucleotides outside the gene matches: 8. In germline, CDR1 is LNHDA, CDR2 SQIVND (reference sequence). The CDR3 has 18 residues. As DNA, the CDR3 is TGTGCCAGTAGTATAGGTGGACTAGCGGGAAAGGGGTACAATGAGCAGTTCTTC. This translates into CASSIGGLAGKGYNEQFF.

This rearrangement joins TRBV28 to TRBJ1-1; D perhaps matches TRBD1 (5 bases). The germline V gene encodes CDR1 MDHEN and CDR2 SYDVKM. Trimming cost V 5 bases and J 3 bases, with 7 bases left between them. CDR3 length: 12 residues. The CDR3 reads CASSPGDTEAFF. The CDR3 DNA is TGTGCCAGCAGTCCGGGGGACACTGAAGCTTTCTTT.

This clone was observed a single time. This sequence joins TRBV9 and TRBJ1-1; D might be TRBD1 (5 bases). V gave up 3 bases and J gave up 0 bases, with 6 bases separating them. CDR3 length: 13 amino acids. Per the germline V gene, CDR1 is SGDLS and CDR2 is YYNGEE. CDR3 nucleotide sequence: TGTGCCAGCAGCGAAGGGGTGAACACTGAAGCTTTCTTT. Protein product: CASSEGVNTEAFF.

This clone was picked up one time. The chain combines TRBV28 with TRBJ2-7; D unclear. Germline V gene sequence: CDR1 MDHEN, CDR2 SYDVKM. This CDR3 has 11 residues. V was trimmed by 6 bases and J by 4 bases, leaving 7 bases between them. The CDR3 nucleotides are TGTGCCAGCAGGGGATATTACGAGCAGTACTTC. This translates into CASRGYYEQYF.

This chain uses TRBV7-2 with TRBJ2-3; TRBD2 is a possible D gene (7 bases). This CDR3 spans 17 amino acids. Germline CDR1 reads SGHTA; CDR2 reads FQGNSA. The germline V and J ends were trimmed by 5 bases and 2 bases, with 20 bases remaining between them. The CDR3 loop reads CASSHPGASGLTDTQYF. CDR3 in DNA: TGTGCCAGCAGCCATCCGGGGGCTAGCGGCCTCACAGATACGCAGTATTTT.

The CDR3 DNA reads as TGCAGTGCCTCGGAACAAGAGACCCAGTACTTC. Protein product: CSASEQETQYF. The chain has TRBV20-1 and TRBJ2-5, with no clear D. Per the germline V gene, CDR1 is DFQATT and CDR2 is SNEGSKA (reference sequence). CDR3 length: 11 residues. V shed 6 bases and J shed 2 bases, with 7 bases lying between them.

The chain is built from TRBV9 and TRBJ2-3; no clear D. Looked up from germline, CDR1 is SGDLS and CDR2 is YYNGEE. The CDR3 is 13 amino acids. Trimming removed 0 bases at V and 5 bases at J, with 7 bases between. This chain's CDR3 is CASSVAPGDTQYF. As DNA, the CDR3 is TGTGCCAGCAGCGTAGCCCCGGGAGATACGCAGTATTTT. The full variable domain, completed using reference TRBV9 and TRBJ2-3, is DSGVTQTPKHLITATGQRVTLRCSPRSGDLSVYWYQQSLDQGLQFLIQYYNGEERAKGNILERFSAQQFPDLHSELNLSSLELGDSALYFCASSVAPGDTQYFGPGTRLTVL.

The chain couples TRBV5-1 to TRBJ2-7, with 9 bases matching TRBD2. This CDR3 is 16 amino acids long. Germline CDR1 is SGHRS and CDR2 is YFSETQ. V dropped 0 bases and J dropped 3; count of bases not matched to a gene: 7. As DNA, the CDR3 is TGCGCCAGCAGCTTGGATGGGGCTAGCGGGATCTACGAGCAGTACTTC. Translated: CASSLDGASGIYEQYF.

The chain links TRBV19 to TRBJ2-5; D call uncertain. CDR3 length: 14 residues. Looked up from germline, CDR1 is LNHDA and CDR2 is SQIVND (reference sequence). The germline V and J ends were trimmed by 2 bases and 1 base, with 8 bases remaining between them. The DNA for the CDR3 is TGTGCCAGTAGTATACCCAACTCCCAAGAGACCCAGTACTTC. As protein: CASSIPNSQETQYF. Variable domain in full (rest from reference TRBV19 and TRBJ2-5): DGGITQSPKYLFRKEGQNVTLSCEQNLNHDAMYWYRQDPGQGLRLIYYSQIVNDFQKGDIAEGYSVSREKKESFPLTVTSAQKNPTAFYLCASSIPNSQETQYFGPGTRLLVL.

V is TRBV7-8 and J is TRBJ1-1; no clear D gene. Germline-derived CDR1 and CDR2 are SGHVS and FQNEAQ. The CDR3 is 13 residues long. Trimming pared 6 bases from V and 4 bases from J, leaving 12 bases between. CDR3 in DNA: TGTGCCAGCAGTTCTCGTTCGCGCACTGAAGCTTTCTTT. This translates into CASSSRSRTEAFF.

This chain's CDR3 is CASSPRRGERTEAFF. DNA of the CDR3: TGTGCCAGCTCACCACGGCGGGGCGAGCGCACTGAAGCTTTCTTT. The J gene is TRBJ1-1, the V gene TRBV18; D possibly corresponds to TRBD1 (5 bases). CDR3 size: 15 residues. Germline V gene data show CDR1 as KGHSH and CDR2 as LQKENI. The V end lost 1 base, the J end lost 4 bases, and 13 bases lay between the germline ends.

The genes are TRBV7-3 and TRBJ2-2; D unresolved. Germline CDR1 and CDR2: SGHTA and FQGTGA. This CDR3 is 14 amino acids long. V lost 3 bases, J lost 4 bases, and 9 bases lay in between. The CDR3: CASSFKRSTGELFF. CDR3 bases: TGTGCCAGCAGCTTTAAGAGGAGCACCGGGGAGCTGTTTTTT.

J is TRBJ2-1 and V is TRBV19; the match to TRBD1 covers 10 bases. Germline loops: CDR1 LNHDA, CDR2 SQIVND (reference sequence). With V trimmed by 4 bases and J by 8 bases, 8 bases remained unmatched. This CDR3 region has 15 residues. CDR3 loop: CASSSHRDRGDEQFF. As DNA, the CDR3 is TGTGCCAGTAGTAGCCACCGGGACAGGGGCGATGAGCAGTTCTTC.